This T cell receptor beta chain is drawn from a study of blood T cell repertoires in COVID-19. Study context: COVID-19 samples collected from the United States, Italy and Spain covered acute and convalescent phases. T cells, B-cell-depleted T cells, or PBMCs provided the cDNA or gDNA that served as material.

Patients at the Seattle site were enrolled during active infection and followed longitudinally. V lost 0 bases to trimming and J lost 4 bases, with 13 bases between them. Germline V gene lookup returns CDR1 SGHDT and CDR2 YYEEEE. The CDR3 runs to 15 residues. Per the authors' pipeline: Reference gene primers were amplified, and this amplification served to estimate nucleated cell counts. Repertoires were generated with immunoSEQ multiplex PCR, while TCRdb's copy carries only in-frame clones and drops some. V and J calls and clone size are those listed in that table; D and trimming were worked out from the DNA. The sample has a few hundred thousand clones, more than 80% seen once.

J is TRBJ2-5 and V is TRBV5-6, with D perhaps matching TRBD2 (6 bases). Input material: peripheral blood. The receptor was derived from a woman under 40 with COVID-19, enrolled during active disease. CDR3 sequence (DNA): TGTGCCAGCAGCTTGGTCAGTGGGACTGGAGAGACCCAGTACTTC. Its translation: CASSLVSGTGETQYF. Complete variable domain (other parts from reference TRBV5-6 and TRBJ2-5): DAGVTQSPTHLIKTRGQQVTLRCSPKSGHDTVSWYQQALGQGPQFIFQYYEEEERQRGNFPDRFSGHQFPNYSSELNVNALLLGDSALYLCASSLVSGTGETQYFGPGTRLLVL.